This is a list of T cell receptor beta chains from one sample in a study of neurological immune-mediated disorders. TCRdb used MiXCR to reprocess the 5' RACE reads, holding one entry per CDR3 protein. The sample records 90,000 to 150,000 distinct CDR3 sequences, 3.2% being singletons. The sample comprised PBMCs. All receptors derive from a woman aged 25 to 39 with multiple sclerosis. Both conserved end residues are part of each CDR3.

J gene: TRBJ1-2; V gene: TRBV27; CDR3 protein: CASSLWPGNYGYTF
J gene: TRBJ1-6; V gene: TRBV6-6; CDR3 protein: CASSYDGGRLSPLHF
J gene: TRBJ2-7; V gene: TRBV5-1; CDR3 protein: CASSLKGPEYEQYF
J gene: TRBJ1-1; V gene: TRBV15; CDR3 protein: CATKTPLNTEAFF
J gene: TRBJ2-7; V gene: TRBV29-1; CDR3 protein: CSVQGSYEQYF
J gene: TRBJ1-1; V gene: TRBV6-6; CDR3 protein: CASSYGTLDRVVAFF
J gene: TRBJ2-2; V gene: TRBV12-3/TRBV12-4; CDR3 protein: CASSFVGKNTGELFF
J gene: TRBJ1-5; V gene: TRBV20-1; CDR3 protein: CSARDEGLRDQPQHF
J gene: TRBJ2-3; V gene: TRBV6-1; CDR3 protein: CASSEAEPTQYF
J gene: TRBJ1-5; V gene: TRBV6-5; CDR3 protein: CASSATQGAYSNQPQHF
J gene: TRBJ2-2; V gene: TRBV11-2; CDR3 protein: CASSSQGQFTGELFF
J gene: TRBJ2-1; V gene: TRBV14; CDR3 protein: CASSPHGEGSGMEQFF
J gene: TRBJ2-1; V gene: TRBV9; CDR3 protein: CASSVDFGGFGNEQFF
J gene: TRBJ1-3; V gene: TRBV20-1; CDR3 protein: CSARDDSPGNTIYF
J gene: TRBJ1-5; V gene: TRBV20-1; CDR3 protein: CSASTENYSNQPQHF
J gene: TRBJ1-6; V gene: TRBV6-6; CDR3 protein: CASTDTGSGYNSPLHF
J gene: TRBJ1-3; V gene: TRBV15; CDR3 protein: CATSREDKGANTIYF
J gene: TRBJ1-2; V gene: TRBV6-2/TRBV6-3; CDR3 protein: CASTRTGNGYTF
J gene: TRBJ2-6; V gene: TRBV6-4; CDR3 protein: CASSSAAGANVLTF
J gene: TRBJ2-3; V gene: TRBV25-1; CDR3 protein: CASSEWEGRTDTQYF
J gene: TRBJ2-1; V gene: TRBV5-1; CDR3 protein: CASNTGGAGAYNEQFF
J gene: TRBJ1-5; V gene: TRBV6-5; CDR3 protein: CASSYSGPGNPNQPQHF
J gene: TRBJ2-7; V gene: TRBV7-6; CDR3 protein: CASSFDTGYEQYF
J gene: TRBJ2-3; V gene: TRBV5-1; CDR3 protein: CASSLEGDTQYF
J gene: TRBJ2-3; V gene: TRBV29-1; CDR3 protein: CSLSPGTSGGVGQYF
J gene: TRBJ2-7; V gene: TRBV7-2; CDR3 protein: CASSSSAGAYEQYF
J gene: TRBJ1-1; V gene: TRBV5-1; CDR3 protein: CASSLLQKNTEAFF
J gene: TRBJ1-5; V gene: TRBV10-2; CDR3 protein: CASSLQGSNQPQHF
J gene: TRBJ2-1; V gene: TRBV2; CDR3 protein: CASNWRTSGNGEQFF
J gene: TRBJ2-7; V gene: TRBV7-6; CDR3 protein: CASSPSRDREQYF
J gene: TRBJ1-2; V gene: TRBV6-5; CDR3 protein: CASSYDSYGYTF
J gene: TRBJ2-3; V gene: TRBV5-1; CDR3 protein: CASSLVSSTDTQYF
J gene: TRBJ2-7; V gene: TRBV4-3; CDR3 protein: CASSQDSSGSREQYF
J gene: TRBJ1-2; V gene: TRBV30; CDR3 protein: CAWSVRGAGGYTF
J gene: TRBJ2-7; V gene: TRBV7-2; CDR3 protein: CASSTRTENEQYF
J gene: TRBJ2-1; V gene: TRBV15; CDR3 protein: CATSSPGLGVRNEQFF
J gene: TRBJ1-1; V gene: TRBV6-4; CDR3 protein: CASSDSDGPRRAFF
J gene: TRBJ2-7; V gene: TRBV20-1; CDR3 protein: CSARDVGGPNEQYF
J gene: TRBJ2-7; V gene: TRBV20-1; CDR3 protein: CSARVRTYEQYF
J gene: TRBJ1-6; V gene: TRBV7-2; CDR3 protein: CASSLRTGGGSPLHF
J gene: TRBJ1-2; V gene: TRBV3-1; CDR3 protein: CASSYNKGYGYTF
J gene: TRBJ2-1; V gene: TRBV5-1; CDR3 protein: CASTNRGSSYNEQFF
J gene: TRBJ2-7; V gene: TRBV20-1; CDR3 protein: CSASSDTYEQYF
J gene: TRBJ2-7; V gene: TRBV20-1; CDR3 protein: CSARGGTPYEQYF
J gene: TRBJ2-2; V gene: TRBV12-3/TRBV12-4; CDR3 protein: CASSPGGGGELFF
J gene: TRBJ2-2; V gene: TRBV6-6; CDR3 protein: CASSSGTSVTGELFF
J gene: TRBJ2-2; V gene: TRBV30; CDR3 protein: CAWGAQWQAGELFF
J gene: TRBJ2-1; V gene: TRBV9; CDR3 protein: CASSVVGSGEGEQFF
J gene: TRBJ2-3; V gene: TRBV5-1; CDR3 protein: CASSVLGTSGTDTQYF
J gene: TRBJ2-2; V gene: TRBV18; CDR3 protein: CVSSPRASGDAGELFF
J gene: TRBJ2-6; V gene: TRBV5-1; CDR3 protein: CASSSRSEGSGANVLTF
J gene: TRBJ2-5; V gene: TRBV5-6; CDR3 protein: CASNVFGETQYF